Shown below are 22 T cell receptor beta chains from a single sample sequenced in a study of cytomegalovirus exposure and HLA in healthy donors. The PCR ran on 60 Vbeta and 13 Jbeta primers. Clones were read by immunoSEQ multiplex PCR, and TCRdb kept only the in-frame ones, dropping some. This sample yields 150,000 to 200,000 clones, of which roughly 81% are seen a single time; around 4.8% belongs to the top ten. Sequencing was done on a sample of PBMCs. These receptors were taken from a girl under 18 in good health and CMV-seropositive.

The chain is built from TRBV29-1 and TRBJ1-4; D not certain. The CDR3 is made up of 15 amino acids. The V gene's germline CDR1 is SQVTM and CDR2 ANQGSEA. V was clipped by 3 bases and J by 2 bases, with 13 bases between them. In nucleotides, the CDR3 is TGCAGCGTTGATGAGGGCGGCACCACTAATGAAAAACTGTTTTTT. It is translated as CSVDEGGTTNEKLFF.

The CDR3 nucleotides read TGTGCCTGGAGTGCAGTGACGGTGGGGGGCTATGGCTACACCTTC. Its protein is CAWSAVTVGGYGYTF. The chain combines TRBV30 with TRBJ1-2; D perhaps matches TRBD1 (5 bases). In germline, CDR1 is GTSNPN, CDR2 SVGIG (reference sequence). CDR3 length equals 15 residues. Trimming cost V 1 base and J 4 bases, with 16 bases left between them.

Comments on this clone: The junction departs from germline at one end; a sequencing error may be responsible. The chain links TRBV7-7 to TRBJ2-2; D is undetermined. Looked up from germline, CDR1 is SSHAT and CDR2 is FNYEAQ (reference sequence). The CDR3 length is 15 residues. The CDR3 DNA is TGTGCTAGCAGCTTAGGATACGCGAGCACCGGGGAGCTGTTTTTT. Translated, it gives CASSLGYASTGELFF.

The chain recombines TRBV6-1 with TRBJ2-7; a possible D gene is TRBD1 (6 bases). CDR1 and CDR2 from the germline V gene are MNHNS and SASEGT. Trimming took 2 bases from V and 8 from J, leaving 10 bases between them. The CDR3 contains 12 residues. In nucleotides, the CDR3 is TGTGCCAGCAGTGAAAACAGGGAAAAGCAGTACTTC. Residues: CASSENREKQYF.

Only one count was recorded for this clone. The chain is built from TRBV5-5 and TRBJ1-1; D is unresolved. The ends were cut back, 4 bases at V and 1 base at J, with 11 bases in the middle. CDR1 SGHKS and CDR2 YYEKEE come from the germline V gene (reference sequence). This CDR3 is built from 14 residues. The CDR3 coding sequence is TGTGCCAGCAGCGCGGGTCAGCGGAACACTGAAGCTTTCTTT. This translates into CASSAGQRNTEAFF.

This clone was detected once. CDR3 amino acids: CASSEDRGGNTEAFF. The DNA of the CDR3 is TGTGCCAGCAGCGAGGACAGGGGGGGGAACACTGAAGCTTTCTTT. This chain links TRBV7-6 with TRBJ1-1, with 10 bases aligning to TRBD1. The CDR3 covers 15 residues. CDR1 and CDR2 from the germline V gene are SGHVS and FNYEAQ. Unmatched junction bases numbered 4, after V lost 5 bases and J lost 1 base.

V usage is TRBV28 and J usage is TRBJ2-1; D gene ambiguous. V was trimmed by 7 bases and J by 8 bases, leaving 15 bases between them. The CDR3 has 13 amino acids. Germline CDR1 is MDHEN and CDR2 is SYDVKM. The DNA of the CDR3 is TGTGCCAGCACCCTCGTACTTGAGGATGAGCAGTTCTTC. It is translated as CASTLVLEDEQFF.

The chain couples TRBV6-5 to TRBJ2-3; 7 nucleotides align to TRBD1. The CDR3 totals 15 residues. V shed 7 bases, J shed 0 bases, and the junction held 7 bases outside the gene matches. The germline V gene encodes CDR1 MNHEY and CDR2 SVGAGI. CDR3 amino acids: CASKRQGMSTDTQYF. For the CDR3, the DNA is TGTGCCAGCAAGAGACAGGGCATGAGCACAGATACGCAGTATTTT.

The chain is built from TRBV5-1 and TRBJ2-3; 14 nucleotides line up with TRBD2. The germline V gene has CDR1 SGHRS and CDR2 YFSETQ. The junction had 2 bases not matched to a gene; V was cut back by 0 bases and J by 2 bases. The CDR3 contains 17 residues. CDR3 residues: CASSLGTSGGPTDTQYF. In nucleotides, the CDR3 is TGCGCCAGCAGCTTGGGGACTAGCGGGGGGCCCACAGATACGCAGTATTTT.

Only a few counts were recorded for this clone. The rearrangement uses TRBV2 and TRBJ1-2; D remains unclear. With 4 bases removed from V and 4 bases from J, the gap between germline ends came to 13 bases. There are 14 residues in the CDR3. The germline V gene encodes CDR1 SNHLY and CDR2 FYNNEI. For the CDR3, the DNA is TGTGCCAGCAGTGTTCGGCCCTCGGGCTATGGCTACACCTTC. Translation gives CASSVRPSGYGYTF. The full variable domain, its missing parts supplied by reference TRBV2 and TRBJ1-2, is EPEVTQTPSHQVTQMGQEVILRCVPISNHLYFYWYRQILGQKVEFLVSFYNNEISEKSEIFDDQFSVERPDGSNFTLKIRSTKLEDSAMYFCASSVRPSGYGYTFGSGTRLTVV.

This clone was observed a single time. The J gene is TRBJ1-1, the V gene TRBV6-5; D not certain. This CDR3 contains 14 residues. The germline CDR1 and CDR2 sequences are MNHEY and SVGAGI. V lost 0 bases and J lost 1, with 6 bases in between. Here the CDR3 reads CASSYSKANTEAFF. The CDR3 DNA reads TGTGCCAGCAGTTACTCGAAAGCGAACACTGAAGCTTTCTTT.

The chain has TRBV15 and TRBJ1-5; 7 bases match TRBD1. V was clipped by 8 bases and J by 11 bases; unmatched bases: 18. The CDR3 is 15 residues long. From germline, CDR1 is LNHNV and CDR2 YYDKDF (reference sequence). CDR3 protein: CATSGTDRTVEAQHF. The CDR3 DNA is TGTGCCACCTCTGGTACGGACAGGACGGTGGAGGCCCAGCATTTT.

The chain uses TRBV5-1 and TRBJ2-7; unclear D gene. Germline CDR1 reads SGHRS; CDR2 reads YFSETQ. The CDR3 is 11 residues long. Trimming stripped 3 bases from V and 3 bases from J, with 4 bases between. The CDR3 spells CASSSNYEQYF. CDR3 DNA sequence: TGCGCCAGCAGCTCCAACTACGAGCAGTACTTC.

The V call is TRBV19, the J call TRBJ1-2, with 12 bases identical to TRBD1. The CDR3 has 15 amino acids. Trimming at V came to 5 bases and at J to 8 bases, leaving 9 bases not matched to a gene. CDR1 and CDR2 (germline): LNHDA, SQIVND (reference sequence). The CDR3 DNA reads as TGTGCCAGTAGTCTCCAGGGACAGGGGGCGGGAGGCTACACCTTC. This gives the protein CASSLQGQGAGGYTF.

The CDR3 region is CASGLFVNTEAFF. CDR3 DNA: TGTGCTAGTGGTTTGTTCGTGAACACTGAAGCTTTCTTT. The gene calls are TRBV12-5 and TRBJ1-1; unclear D gene. This CDR3 is built from 13 residues. Germline V gene sequence: CDR1 LGHNT, CDR2 FRNRAP. V lost 2 bases to trimming and J lost 0 bases, with 4 bases between them.

V is TRBV5-1 and J is TRBJ2-1; 10 bases align to TRBD2. The trim removed 4 bases at V and 6 bases at J, leaving 10 bases unmatched. The CDR3 consists of 16 residues. Germline CDR1 reads SGHRS; CDR2 reads YFSETQ. The DNA for the CDR3 is TGCGCCAGCAGCCCCATAAGCGGGGGGGCCGGCAATGAGCAGTTCTTC. This gives the protein CASSPISGGAGNEQFF.

A word on this clone: An end of the junction does not agree with germline; a read error may underlie this. The V gene is TRBV11-3, the J gene TRBJ2-5; D is ambiguous. The CDR3 spans 11 residues. In germline, CDR1 is SGHNT, CDR2 YENEEA. The CDR3 DNA reads as TGTGCCAGCGGCTTCGGTCAGACCCAGTACTTC. Residues: CASGFGQTQYF.

The chain uses TRBV14 and TRBJ1-5; D is uncertain. Trimming cost V 0 bases and J 5 bases, with 8 bases left between them. Germline V gene sequence: CDR1 SGHDN, CDR2 FVKESK. The CDR3 is 14 amino acids. CDR3 in DNA: TGTGCCAGCAGCCAAGATGACACCGATCAGCCCCAGCATTTT. Protein: CASSQDDTDQPQHF. The complete variable domain, with remaining parts taken from reference TRBV14 and TRBJ1-5, reads EAGVTQFPSHSVIEKGQTVTLRCDPISGHDNLYWYRRVMGKEIKFLLHFVKESKQDESGMPNNRFLAERTGGTYSTLKVQPAELEDSGVYFCASSQDDTDQPQHFGDGTRLSIL.

The CDR3 nucleotides read TGTGCCACCAGCCACAGGGGCGGCTATGGCTACACCTTC. Residues: CATSHRGGYGYTF. This chain links TRBV15 with TRBJ1-2; TRBD1 agrees at 7 bases. Trimming took 5 bases from V and 4 from J; bases not matched to a gene: 4. There are 13 residues in the CDR3. Per germline, CDR1 LNHNV and CDR2 YYDKDF (reference sequence).

The genes are TRBV29-1 and TRBJ2-7; 12 positions agree with TRBD2. V lost 7 bases, J lost 4 bases, and 5 bases stayed unmatched. The CDR3 loop spans 13 amino acids. Looked up from germline, CDR1 is SQVTM and CDR2 is ANQGSEA. The chain's CDR3 is CSALAGGPYEQYF. The CDR3 nucleotides read TGCAGCGCACTAGCGGGGGGCCCTTACGAGCAGTACTTC.

In this sample, this clone turned up once. The rearrangement joins TRBV2 to TRBJ1-4; D possibly corresponds to TRBD1 (5 bases). Between the trimmed V and J ends, which lost 4 bases and 8 bases, there was a span of 14 bases. This CDR3 contains 14 residues. Germline assignment: CDR1 SNHLY and CDR2 FYNNEI. The CDR3 is CASSGSRVREKLFF. The CDR3 DNA reads TGTGCCAGCAGTGGTTCCAGGGTGCGAGAAAAACTGTTTTTT.

The chain is built from TRBV5-8 and TRBJ1-5; weak D call: TRBD1 (5 bases). Trimming took 4 bases from V and 1 from J, leaving 12 bases between them. CDR3 length equals 15 residues. Germline-derived CDR1 and CDR2 are SGHTS and YDEGEE. This CDR3 is CASSVRRGSNQPQHF. The DNA for the CDR3 is TGTGCCAGCAGCGTGAGACGGGGGAGCAATCAGCCCCAGCATTTT.